This passage covers 24 T cell receptor beta chains from one sample sequenced in a study of T-cell memory formation after mild COVID-19 (dated by TCRdb to about 2021). Libraries were prepared through 5' RACE. Sequenced using an Illumina NovaSeq 6000. In TCRdb, the public reads were trimmed at Q25 with fastp and aligned with MiXCR, with productive beta chains retained. CDR3 protein duplicates are merged, each entry listing the most common genes and DNA. The sample table shows around 150,000 distinct CDR3 sequences, and 14% are seen once. The ten largest clonotypes hold roughly 13% of the sample. The sample was PBMCs or a T cell subset sorted from them (not recorded which). These receptors were obtained from an adult woman who had mild COVID-19 (a few samples of this study predate the infection). The sample titles of this study are shuffled in the database, so cell type and time point are left out; the donor was told from shared clones.

This clonotype has at least ten counts. The CDR3 reads CASSLRDTDTQYF. Here the CDR3 DNA reads TGTGCCAGCAGCTTAAGGGACACAGATACGCAGTATTTT. The chain uses TRBV7-2 and TRBJ2-3; no firm D call. This CDR3 spans 13 amino acids. CDR1 is SGHTA, CDR2 FQGNSA, per germline. The V and J ends lost 2 bases and 2 bases respectively, with 5 bases between them.

This clonotype has more than one count but fewer than ten. This rearrangement joins TRBV7-9 to TRBJ2-2, with TRBD1 matching over 12 bases. Unmatched junction bases numbered 7, after V lost 2 bases and J lost 6 bases. This CDR3 has 17 amino acids. CDR1 SEHNR and CDR2 FQNEAQ come from the germline V gene (reference sequence). CDR3 residues: CASSLRTGTGGAGELFF. The CDR3, as DNA: TGTGCCAGCAGCTTACGAACCGGGACAGGGGGCGCCGGGGAGCTGTTTTTT.

This clonotype was observed a few times. The rearrangement joins TRBV7-9 to TRBJ2-3; no reliable D call. V gave up 0 bases and J gave up 5 bases, with 9 bases separating them. This CDR3 has 14 residues. The V gene's germline CDR1 is SEHNR and CDR2 FQNEAQ (reference sequence). The CDR3 spells CASSLAGPLDTQYF. CDR3 sequence (DNA): TGTGCCAGCAGCTTAGCAGGACCCCTAGATACGCAGTATTTT.

Only a few counts were recorded for this clonotype. The CDR3 DNA follows: TGTGCCAGCAGCCAACACAATGCTGGAAACACCATATATTTT. Protein: CASSQHNAGNTIYF. The chain recombines TRBV3-1 with TRBJ1-3; D uncertain. V was trimmed by 2 bases and J by 2 bases, leaving 7 bases between them. Germline assignment: CDR1 LGHDT and CDR2 YNNKEL (reference sequence). This CDR3 is built from 14 residues.

This clonotype has more than one count but fewer than ten. The V call is TRBV6-6, the J call TRBJ2-7, with D perhaps assigned TRBD1 or TRBD2 (7 bases each). The CDR3 extends over 14 amino acids. Germline V lookup: CDR1 MNHNY, CDR2 SVGAGI (reference sequence). Trimming pared 6 bases from V and 2 bases from J, leaving 14 bases between. CDR3 loop: CASRLQGTTYEQYF. The CDR3 coding sequence is TGTGCCAGCAGGTTACAGGGGACTACCTACGAGCAGTACTTC.

This clonotype appeared a few times. The rearrangement links TRBV4-2 to TRBJ2-1; 7 bases are a match to TRBD2. Trimming at V came to 3 bases and at J to 9 bases, leaving 8 bases not matched to a gene. This CDR3 is 14 amino acids long. Germline V gene sequence: CDR1 LGHNA, CDR2 YNFKEQ. The chain's CDR3 is CASSQGLPAAEQFF. In DNA, the CDR3 is TGTGCCAGCAGCCAGGGACTACCCGCAGCTGAGCAGTTCTTC.

Ten or more counts support this clonotype. V and J are TRBV5-5 and TRBJ2-1, with 12 nucleotides matching TRBD2. The trim removed 3 bases at V and 4 bases at J, leaving 2 bases unmatched. The CDR3 is made up of 15 amino acids. CDR1 SGHKS and CDR2 YYEKEE come from the germline V gene (reference sequence). This chain's CDR3 is CASSSGLAGYNEQFF. The CDR3 DNA is TGTGCCAGCAGCTCCGGACTAGCGGGGTACAATGAGCAGTTCTTC.

The table lists this clonotype with a few counts. The CDR3 coding sequence is TGTGCCAGCAGTTACTCGCAGGGAGGTCAGCCCCAGCATTTT. Its translation: CASSYSQGGQPQHF. The rearrangement joins TRBV6-5 to TRBJ1-5; TRBD1 is a possible D gene (5 bases). The V gene lost 0 bases and the J gene lost 6 bases, with 9 bases spanning the gap. Per germline, CDR1 MNHEY and CDR2 SVGAGI. This CDR3 region has 14 residues.

The table lists this clonotype with a few counts. The gene calls are TRBV12-3 or TRBV12-4 and TRBJ1-1; tentative D call: TRBD1 (6 bases). Between the trimmed V and J ends, which lost 6 bases and 6 bases, there was a span of 14 bases. The CDR3 totals 13 residues. This CDR3 is CASSPARGAEAFF. CDR3 nucleotide sequence: TGTGCCAGCAGCCCCGCCAGGGGAGCTGAAGCTTTCTTT.

Only a few counts were recorded for this clonotype. The rearrangement links TRBV15 to TRBJ2-4; no reliable D call. There are 12 residues in the CDR3. Germline V CDR1 and CDR2: LNHNV, YYDKDF (reference sequence). Between the trimmed V and J ends, which lost 3 bases and 3 bases, there was a span of 3 bases. CDR3 in amino acids: CATSSGKNIQYF. Written as DNA, the CDR3 is TGTGCCACCAGCAGTGGCAAAAACATTCAGTACTTC.

The chain couples TRBV6-1 to TRBJ1-2; D ambiguous. Per the germline V gene, CDR1 is MNHNS and CDR2 is SASEGT. The CDR3 covers 15 residues. With 1 base removed from V and 3 bases from J, the gap between germline ends came to 12 bases. The chain's CDR3 is CASSEVRGPYYGYTF. DNA for the CDR3: TGTGCCAGCAGTGAAGTGAGAGGTCCCTACTATGGCTACACCTTC.

The gene calls are TRBV7-9 and TRBJ2-5; D may be TRBD1 (6 bases). V was trimmed by 5 bases and J by 1 base, leaving 11 bases between them. Germline CDR1 reads SEHNR; CDR2 reads FQNEAQ (reference sequence). The CDR3 extends over 14 amino acids. The DNA of the CDR3 is TGTGCCAGCAGCGAGGACAGTACCCAAGAGACCCAGTACTTC. Translating gives CASSEDSTQETQYF.

J is TRBJ2-7 and V is TRBV3-1; no definite D call. The V end was cut by 0 bases, the J end by 3 bases, with 9 bases between. The germline CDR1 and CDR2 sequences are LGHDT and YNNKEL (reference sequence). CDR3 size: 14 residues. In nucleotides, the CDR3 is TGTGCCAGCAGCCAAGAGCTCATGGACTACGAGCAGTACTTC. Translation gives CASSQELMDYEQYF.

The chain carries TRBV2 and TRBJ2-7, with unresolved D. This CDR3 region has 14 residues. Germline-derived CDR1 and CDR2 are SNHLY and FYNNEI. Trimming shortened V by 6 bases and J by 1 base, and 13 bases separated the two germline ends. CDR3 amino acids: CASSPLGLSYEQYF. In DNA, the CDR3 is TGTGCCAGCAGCCCCCTGGGGTTATCCTACGAGCAGTACTTC.

This clonotype was counted a few times. This rearrangement joins TRBV2 to TRBJ2-6; D possibly corresponds to TRBD2 (5 bases). Germline V gene sequence: CDR1 SNHLY, CDR2 FYNNEI. The length of the CDR3 is 16 residues. With 8 bases removed from V and 0 bases from J, the gap between germline ends came to 14 bases. The CDR3 region is CASRLTTSSGANVLTF. The CDR3 bases are TGTGCCAGCCGGTTGACAACTAGCTCTGGGGCCAACGTCCTGACTTTC.

This clonotype appeared many times. This chain joins TRBV29-1 and TRBJ2-1, with TRBD1 matching over 8 bases. This CDR3 region has 15 residues. CDR1 SQVTM and CDR2 ANQGSEA come from the germline V gene. V lost 3 bases to trimming and J lost 10 bases; unmatched junction nucleotides: 14. CDR3 residues: CSVEMLGTGRDEQFF. The CDR3 DNA reads TGCAGCGTTGAGATGTTAGGGACAGGCCGGGACGAGCAGTTCTTC.

The CDR3 bases are TGTGCCGTAAGAACACCAACAGGGAGGAACACTGAAGCTTTCTTT. It specifies CAVRTPTGRNTEAFF. The rearrangement uses TRBV7-9 and TRBJ1-1, with D perhaps matching TRBD1 (6 bases). The CDR3 runs to 15 residues. CDR1 and CDR2 (germline): SEHNR, FQNEAQ (reference sequence). Trimming took off 11 bases at V and 1 base at J, with 20 bases between the two ends.

This clonotype was counted only a few times. The gene calls are TRBV6-2 or TRBV6-3 and TRBJ2-7; D may be TRBD2 (5 bases). The CDR3 totals 12 residues. The V end was cut by 10 bases, the J end by 4 bases, with 14 bases between. Germline V CDR1 and CDR2: MNHEY, SVGEGT. For the CDR3, the DNA is TGTGCCACTAGCCGAGGACGATACGAGCAGTACTTC. Protein sequence: CATSRGRYEQYF.

The sample holds many counts of this clonotype. The rearrangement links TRBV29-1 to TRBJ1-2; D may be TRBD1 (6 bases). The CDR3 has 11 residues. Germline assignment: CDR1 SQVTM and CDR2 ANQGSEA. The V and J ends lost 7 bases and 1 base respectively, with 7 bases between them. CDR3 region: CSEGGNYGYTF. CDR3 nucleotide sequence: TGCAGCGAGGGGGGTAACTATGGCTACACCTTC.

This chain joins TRBV4-1 and TRBJ1-1; 7 bases are shared with TRBD1. Germline CDR1 and CDR2: MGHRA and YSYEKL. The CDR3 sequence is 17 residues long. Trimming at V came to 8 bases and at J to 3 bases, leaving 18 bases not matched to a gene. The CDR3 bases are TGCGCCAGCTTTCAACCGGGACAGAGCCGTAGGGACACTGAAGCTTTCTTT. This codes for CASFQPGQSRRDTEAFF.

At least ten counts were recorded for this clonotype. The chain recombines TRBV4-1 with TRBJ2-2; D possibly corresponds to TRBD1 (8 bases). Trimming left V 2 bases short and J 3 bases short, with 16 bases between. Germline V gene lookup returns CDR1 MGHRA and CDR2 YSYEKL. The CDR3 spans 17 residues. Here the CDR3 reads CASSQTRTGRDTGELFF. For the CDR3, the DNA is TGCGCCAGCAGCCAAACTCGGACAGGGAGGGACACCGGGGAGCTGTTTTTT.

This clonotype was seen once. This chain connects TRBV20-1 to TRBJ2-1; D is uncertain. The CDR3 is 13 residues long. Per germline, CDR1 DFQATT and CDR2 SNEGSKA (reference sequence). The DNA for the CDR3 is TGCAGACCGGGCGGAAGCTCCTACAATGAGCAGTTCTTC. This translates into CRPGGSSYNEQFF.

This clonotype was counted only a few times. The chain combines TRBV5-1 with TRBJ2-5, with TRBD2 as a possible D gene (6 bases). Trimming took off 0 bases at V and 5 bases at J, with 11 bases between the two ends. The CDR3 sequence is 14 residues long. Looked up from germline, CDR1 is SGHRS and CDR2 is YFSETQ. The CDR3 region has the DNA TGCGCCAGCAGCTTGGCGGGGGATTGGGAGACCCAGTACTTC. Protein product: CASSLAGDWETQYF. The variable domain in full, with the rest retrieved from reference TRBV5-1 and TRBJ2-5, is KAGVTQTPRYLIKTRGQQVTLSCSPISGHRSVSWYQQTPGQGLQFLFEYFSETQRNKGNFPGRFSGRQFSNSRSEMNVSTLELGDSALYLCASSLAGDWETQYFGPGTRLLVL.

The chain carries TRBV12-3 or TRBV12-4 and TRBJ2-5, with D possibly matching TRBD1 (6 bases). V gave up 3 bases and J gave up 5 bases, with 10 bases separating them. The CDR3 has 13 residues. The CDR3 region has the DNA TGTGCCAGCAGTTTGAACGACAGGGAGACCCAGTACTTC. Its protein is CASSLNDRETQYF.